One and the same sample provided the 22 T cell receptor beta chains below, sequenced in a study of cytomegalovirus exposure and HLA in healthy donors. PCR was performed using 60 Vbeta and 13 Jbeta primers. The repertoire was sequenced with immunoSEQ multiplex PCR; TCRdb's copy has only in-frame clones and lacks some. This table has under 150,000 clones, 67% appearing once. The sequencing sample was made of PBMCs. Receptors were obtained from a man between 18 and 29 years old in good health and CMV-seropositive.

The CDR3 is CASSGTSNTEAFF. Here the CDR3 DNA reads TGCGCCAGCAGCGGGACATCAAACACTGAAGCTTTCTTT. V is TRBV5-1 and J is TRBJ1-1, with D perhaps matching TRBD1 (6 bases). CDR1 and CDR2 from the germline V gene are SGHRS and YFSETQ. This CDR3 spans 13 amino acids. V was pared by 4 bases and J by 2 bases, with 9 bases between.

V gene TRBV18 combines with J gene TRBJ2-7, with 10 bases that match TRBD1. The CDR3 contains 13 residues. CDR1 is KGHSH and CDR2 is LQKENI in the germline V gene. V shed 4 bases, J shed 9 bases, and the junction held 6 bases outside the gene matches. CDR3 protein: CASSQGTGVVQYF. The CDR3 coding sequence is TGTGCCAGCTCACAAGGGACAGGGGTTGTGCAGTACTTC.

The gene calls are TRBV18 and TRBJ2-7, with 9 bases fitting TRBD2. The CDR3 contains 14 residues. From germline, CDR1 is KGHSH and CDR2 LQKENI. V shed 3 bases, J shed 3 bases, and the junction held 3 bases outside the gene matches. CDR3 in DNA: TGTGCCAGCTCACCGATGCGGGGGGGCTACGAGCAGTACTTC. It codes for CASSPMRGGYEQYF.

The chain joins TRBV5-1 to TRBJ2-1, with 13 nucleotides matching TRBD2. From germline, CDR1 is SGHRS and CDR2 YFSETQ. CDR3 length: 15 amino acids. J was trimmed by 9 bases and V by 6 bases; bases with no gene match: 9. CDR3 in amino acids: CASITTSGGASEQFF. The DNA for the CDR3 is TGCGCCAGCATTACCACTAGCGGGGGGGCGAGTGAGCAGTTCTTC.

The genes are TRBV5-6 and TRBJ2-2; 7 bases align to TRBD1. The trim removed 4 bases at V and 6 bases at J, leaving 12 bases unmatched. Germline loops: CDR1 SGHDT, CDR2 YYEEEE. This CDR3 spans 16 amino acids. The CDR3 spells CASSRRKVTGAGELFF. The CDR3 bases are TGTGCCAGCAGCCGCCGAAAAGTAACAGGGGCCGGGGAGCTGTTTTTT.

Remarks on this clone: One junction end disagrees with the germline gene, perhaps due to a read error. The chain uses TRBV10-1 and TRBJ2-1; no reliable D call. From germline, CDR1 is WNHNN and CDR2 SYGVQD (reference sequence). The CDR3 extends over 12 amino acids. The CDR3 loop reads CASSESYDEQFF. Here the CDR3 DNA reads TGCGCCAGCAGTGAGTCCTACGATGAGCAGTTCTTC.

The V gene is TRBV30, the J gene TRBJ1-1; 10 bases are shared with TRBD1. Germline V lookup: CDR1 GTSNPN, CDR2 SVGIG (reference sequence). The trim removed 3 bases at V and 1 base at J, leaving 2 bases unmatched. There are 14 residues in the CDR3. For the CDR3, the DNA is TGTGCCTGGAGAGGGGACAGGGGGAACACTGAAGCTTTCTTT. It encodes CAWRGDRGNTEAFF.

There are a few counts of this clone. This sequence joins TRBV18 and TRBJ2-2; D is uncertain. V was cut by 3 bases and J by 0 bases, with 8 bases left in between. Germline CDR1 and CDR2: KGHSH and LQKENI. The CDR3 is 15 residues long. CDR3 in amino acids: CASSPTHANTGELFF. The CDR3 DNA follows: TGTGCCAGCTCACCCACACACGCGAACACCGGGGAGCTGTTTTTT.

The rearrangement links TRBV7-3 to TRBJ1-1, with 12 nucleotides matching TRBD1. The CDR3 is 14 amino acids. Germline V gene data show CDR1 as SGHTA and CDR2 as FQGTGA. V lost 5 bases to trimming and J lost 5 bases; unmatched junction nucleotides: 3. The CDR3 loop is CASSLGQGATEAFF. CDR3 in DNA: TGTGCCAGCAGCCTGGGACAGGGGGCGACTGAAGCTTTCTTT.

The chain combines TRBV28 with TRBJ1-1, with D tentatively TRBD1 (5 bases). The germline V gene has CDR1 MDHEN and CDR2 SYDVKM. CDR3 length: 12 residues. Trimming removed 3 bases from V and 11 bases from J, with 13 bases in between. Here the CDR3 reads CASSFRGSGAFF. In DNA, the CDR3 is TGTGCCAGCAGTTTCCGGGGGTCCGGGGCTTTCTTT.

This chain uses TRBV19 with TRBJ1-2; D remains unclear. V lost 7 bases and J 1 base, leaving 13 bases between the germline ends. The CDR3 contains 14 residues. Germline values: CDR1 LNHDA, CDR2 SQIVND (reference sequence). The CDR3 region is CASIEAGFNYGYTF. CDR3 in DNA: TGTGCCAGTATCGAAGCGGGCTTTAACTATGGCTACACCTTC.

V gene TRBV2 combines with J gene TRBJ2-7; possibly TRBD1 for D (7 bases). Trimming took 6 bases from V and 0 from J, leaving 9 bases between them. This CDR3 region has 13 residues. CDR1 and CDR2 (germline): SNHLY, FYNNEI. The CDR3 nucleotides are TGTGCCAGCAGGCGGGACAGCTCCTACGAGCAGTACGTC. It codes for CASRRDSSYEQYV.

The chain employs TRBV9 and TRBJ1-6; 8 nucleotides align to TRBD1. CDR3 length equals 15 residues. Trimming removed 3 bases from V and 7 bases from J; junction bases left unmatched: 6. Germline CDR1 and CDR2: SGDLS and YYNGEE. The CDR3 region has the DNA TGTGCCAGCAGCGGACAGGGGTTGACCAATTCACCCCTCCACTTT. Amino acid sequence: CASSGQGLTNSPLHF. Based on the CDR3 plus reference TRBV9 and TRBJ1-6, the full variable domain is DSGVTQTPKHLITATGQRVTLRCSPRSGDLSVYWYQQSLDQGLQFLIQYYNGEERAKGNILERFSAQQFPDLHSELNLSSLELGDSALYFCASSGQGLTNSPLHFGNGTRLTVT.

The chain is built from TRBV11-3 and TRBJ2-5; 11 positions agree with TRBD1. The CDR3 length is 13 residues. CDR1 is SGHNT, CDR2 YENEEA, per germline. V lost 8 bases and J lost 3; bases outside the gene matches: 2. CDR3 DNA sequence: TGTGCCAGCGGGGGACAGGGGGAAGAGACCCAGTACTTC. Translated: CASGGQGEETQYF.

The V call is TRBV5-1, the J call TRBJ2-2; D is perhaps TRBD2 (5 bases). From germline, CDR1 is SGHRS and CDR2 YFSETQ. CDR3 length: 14 amino acids. V was cut by 0 bases and J by 7 bases, with 10 bases left in between. The CDR3 sequence is CASSLGLEGGELFF. The CDR3, as DNA: TGCGCCAGCAGCTTGGGGCTAGAGGGCGGGGAGCTGTTTTTT. Full variable domain (outside the CDR3, taken from reference TRBV5-1 and TRBJ2-2): KAGVTQTPRYLIKTRGQQVTLSCSPISGHRSVSWYQQTPGQGLQFLFEYFSETQRNKGNFPGRFSGRQFSNSRSEMNVSTLELGDSALYLCASSLGLEGGELFFGEGSRLTVL.

The chain carries TRBV4-2 and TRBJ1-1, with D perhaps TRBD1 (5 bases). Germline V CDR1 and CDR2: LGHNA, YNFKEQ. V was cut by 1 base and J by 1 base, with 7 bases left in between. The CDR3 is made up of 14 amino acids. CDR3 residues: CASSQARGNTEAFF. The CDR3, as DNA: TGTGCCAGCAGCCAAGCAAGGGGGAACACTGAAGCTTTCTTT.

This clone has only a few counts. The V call is TRBV10-3, the J call TRBJ2-7; 10 bases line up with TRBD1. Germline V CDR1 and CDR2: ENHRY, SYGVKD. The CDR3 is 15 amino acids. V lost 4 bases and J lost 2; bases outside the gene matches: 5. CDR3 coding DNA: TGTGCCATCAGTGCCGGGACAGGGGAGACCTACGAGCAGTACTTC. Its translation is CAISAGTGETYEQYF.

The chain employs TRBV9 and TRBJ2-2; D is undetermined. This CDR3 has 17 residues. CDR1 and CDR2 (germline): SGDLS, YYNGEE. With 2 bases removed from V and 0 bases from J, the gap between germline ends came to 14 bases. The CDR3 DNA follows: TGTGCCAGCAGCGTCTCAGTTTCCAATGCGAACACCGGGGAGCTGTTTTTT. It encodes CASSVSVSNANTGELFF. Combining the CDR3 with reference TRBV9 and TRBJ2-2 gives the whole variable domain DSGVTQTPKHLITATGQRVTLRCSPRSGDLSVYWYQQSLDQGLQFLIQYYNGEERAKGNILERFSAQQFPDLHSELNLSSLELGDSALYFCASSVSVSNANTGELFFGEGSRLTVL.

V and J are TRBV5-1 and TRBJ1-1; 9 nucleotides agree with TRBD1. The ends lost 4 bases at V and 5 bases at J; junction bases unmatched: 9. The CDR3 is 15 residues long. Germline V gene lookup returns CDR1 SGHRS and CDR2 YFSETQ. In DNA form, the CDR3 reads TGCGCCAGCAGCCAGGGGGACAGGGAGTTAACTGAAGCTTTCTTT. Translated: CASSQGDRELTEAFF.

The chain employs TRBV7-2 and TRBJ2-1; 12 nucleotides align to TRBD2. This CDR3 is built from 18 residues. Germline V gene lookup returns CDR1 SGHTA and CDR2 FQGNSA. J lost 2 bases, V lost 0 bases, and 5 bases had no gene match. CDR3 nucleotides: TGTGCCAGCAGCTTAGCGATATCTAGCGGGGGGGCCTACAATGAGCAGTTCTTC. Residues: CASSLAISSGGAYNEQFF.

The rearrangement uses TRBV28 and TRBJ1-4, with no clear D. CDR1 is MDHEN and CDR2 is SYDVKM in the germline V gene. The CDR3 runs to 13 residues. The ends were cut back, 5 bases at V and 8 bases at J, with 12 bases in the middle. In DNA, the CDR3 is TGTGCCAGCAGTCCGTCCTTACACGAAAAACTGTTTTTT. Protein sequence: CASSPSLHEKLFF.

The V and J genes are TRBV23-1 and TRBJ2-7; 7 positions agree with TRBD2. TRBV23-1 is flagged as an ORF with uncertain function. The trim removed 4 bases at V and 5 bases at J, leaving 11 bases unmatched. This CDR3 region has 15 residues. The CDR3 here is CASSLGRAPSDEQYF. The DNA for the CDR3 is TGCGCCAGCAGTCTGGGGAGGGCCCCATCGGACGAGCAGTACTTC.